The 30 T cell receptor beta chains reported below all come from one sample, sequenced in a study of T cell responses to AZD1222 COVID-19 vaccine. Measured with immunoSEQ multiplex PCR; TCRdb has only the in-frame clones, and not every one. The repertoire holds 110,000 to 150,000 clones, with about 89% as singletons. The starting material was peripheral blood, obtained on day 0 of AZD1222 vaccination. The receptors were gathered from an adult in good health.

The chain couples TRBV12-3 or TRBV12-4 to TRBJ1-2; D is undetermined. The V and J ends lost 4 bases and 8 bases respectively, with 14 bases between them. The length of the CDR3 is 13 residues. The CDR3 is CASSSRAPGGYTF. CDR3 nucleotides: TGTGCCAGCAGTTCACGAGCCCCTGGCGGCTACACCTTC.

The CDR3 DNA is TGTGCCAGCCAAAGCCGGGACAGGGTGGCTGGCTACACCTTC. It codes for CASQSRDRVAGYTF. The rearrangement links TRBV6-5 to TRBJ1-2, with TRBD1 matching 9 bases. Germline CDR1 and CDR2: MNHEY and SVGAGI. Trimming at V came to 8 bases and at J to 7 bases, leaving 11 bases not matched to a gene. This CDR3 is built from 14 residues.

The CDR3 reads CATSDPDRGSEQYF. The CDR3 nucleotides are TGTGCCACCAGTGACCCAGACAGGGGAAGCGAGCAGTACTTC. This chain uses TRBV24-1 with TRBJ2-7; 8 bases match TRBD1. After removal of 4 bases from V and 6 bases from J, the junction contained 7 bases not matched to a gene. The germline V gene encodes CDR1 KGHDR and CDR2 SFDVKD. This CDR3 has 14 amino acids.

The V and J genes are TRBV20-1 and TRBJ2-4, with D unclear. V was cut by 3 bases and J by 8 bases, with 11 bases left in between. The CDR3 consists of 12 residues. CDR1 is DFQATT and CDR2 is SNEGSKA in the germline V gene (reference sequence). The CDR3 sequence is CSASGLGYIQYF. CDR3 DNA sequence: TGCAGTGCTAGTGGCTTGGGGTACATTCAGTACTTC.

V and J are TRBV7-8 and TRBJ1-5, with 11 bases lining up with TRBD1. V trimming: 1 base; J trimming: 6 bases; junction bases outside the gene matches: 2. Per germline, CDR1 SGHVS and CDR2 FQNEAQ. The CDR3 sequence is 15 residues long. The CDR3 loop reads CASSLGGTGGQPQHF. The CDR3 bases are TGTGCCAGCAGCTTAGGGGGGACAGGGGGTCAGCCCCAGCATTTT. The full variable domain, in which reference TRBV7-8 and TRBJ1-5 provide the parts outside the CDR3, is GAGVSQSPRYKVAKRGQDVALRCDPISGHVSLFWYQQALGQGPEFLTYFQNEAQLDKSGLPSDRFFAERPEGSVSTLKIQRTQQEDSAVYLCASSLGGTGGQPQHFGDGTRLSIL.

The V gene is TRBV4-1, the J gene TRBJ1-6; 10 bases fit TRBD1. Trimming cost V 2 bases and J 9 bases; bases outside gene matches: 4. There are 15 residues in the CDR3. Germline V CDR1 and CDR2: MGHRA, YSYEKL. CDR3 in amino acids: CASSQTGTGASPLHF. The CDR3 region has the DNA TGCGCCAGCAGCCAAACCGGGACAGGGGCTTCACCCCTCCACTTT.

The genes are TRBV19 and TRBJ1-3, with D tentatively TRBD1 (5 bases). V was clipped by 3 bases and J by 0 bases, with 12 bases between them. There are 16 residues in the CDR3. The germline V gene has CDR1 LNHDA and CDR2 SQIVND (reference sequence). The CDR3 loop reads CASSIWGTYSGNTIYF. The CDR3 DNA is TGTGCCAGTAGTATCTGGGGCACCTACTCTGGAAACACCATATATTTT.

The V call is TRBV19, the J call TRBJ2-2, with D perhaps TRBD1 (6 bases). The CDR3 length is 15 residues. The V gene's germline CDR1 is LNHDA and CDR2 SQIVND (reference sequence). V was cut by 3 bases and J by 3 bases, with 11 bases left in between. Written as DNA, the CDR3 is TGTGCCAGTAGTATGCACAGGGCGGACACCGGGGAGCTGTTTTTT. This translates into CASSMHRADTGELFF. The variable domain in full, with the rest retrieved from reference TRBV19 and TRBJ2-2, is DGGITQSPKYLFRKEGQNVTLSCEQNLNHDAMYWYRQDPGQGLRLIYYSQIVNDFQKGDIAEGYSVSREKKESFPLTVTSAQKNPTAFYLCASSMHRADTGELFFGEGSRLTVL.

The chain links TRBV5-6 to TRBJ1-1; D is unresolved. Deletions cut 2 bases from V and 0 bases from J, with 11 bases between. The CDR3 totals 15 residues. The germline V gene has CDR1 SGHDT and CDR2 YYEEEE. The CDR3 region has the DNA TGTGCCAGCAGCTTCGTTACCAGGTTGAACACTGAAGCTTTCTTT. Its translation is CASSFVTRLNTEAFF.

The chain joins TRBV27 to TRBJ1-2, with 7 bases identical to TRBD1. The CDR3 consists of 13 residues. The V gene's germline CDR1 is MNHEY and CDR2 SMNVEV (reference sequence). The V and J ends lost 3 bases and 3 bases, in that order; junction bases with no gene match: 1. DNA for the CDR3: TGTGCCAGCAGTTTTGGACAGGACTATGGCTACACCTTC. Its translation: CASSFGQDYGYTF.

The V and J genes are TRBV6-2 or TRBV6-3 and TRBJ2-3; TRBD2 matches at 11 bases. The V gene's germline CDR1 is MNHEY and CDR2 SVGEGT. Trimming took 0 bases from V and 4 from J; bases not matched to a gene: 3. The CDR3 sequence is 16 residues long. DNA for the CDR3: TGTGCCAGCAGTTACTCCTATAGCGGGAGGGCAGATACGCAGTATTTT. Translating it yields CASSYSYSGRADTQYF.

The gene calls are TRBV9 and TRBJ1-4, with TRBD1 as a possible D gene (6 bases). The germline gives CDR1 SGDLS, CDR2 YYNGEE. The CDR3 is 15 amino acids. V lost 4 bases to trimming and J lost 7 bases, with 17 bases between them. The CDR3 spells CASSLGSGTPEKLFF. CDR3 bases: TGTGCCAGCAGCCTCGGATCTGGGACACCTGAAAAACTGTTTTTT.

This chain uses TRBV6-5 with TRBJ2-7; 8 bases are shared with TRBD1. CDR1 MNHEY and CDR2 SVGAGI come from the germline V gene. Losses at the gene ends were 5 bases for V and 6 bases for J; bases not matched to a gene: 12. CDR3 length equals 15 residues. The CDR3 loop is CASSPRQGRIGEQYF. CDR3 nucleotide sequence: TGTGCCAGCAGTCCCCGACAGGGGAGAATTGGCGAGCAGTACTTC.

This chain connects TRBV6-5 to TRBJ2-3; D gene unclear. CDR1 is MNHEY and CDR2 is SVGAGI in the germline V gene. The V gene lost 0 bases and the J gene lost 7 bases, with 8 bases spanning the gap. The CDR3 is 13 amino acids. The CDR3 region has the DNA TGTGCCAGCAGTTACTCGCGTGGCCATACGCAGTATTTT. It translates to CASSYSRGHTQYF.

The CDR3 nucleotides read TGTGCCAGTAGCGAAATGAGTCAGGACAGGGCGAACACCGGGGAGCTGTTTTTT. It specifies CASSEMSQDRANTGELFF. The rearrangement uses TRBV19 and TRBJ2-2, with 8 bases that match TRBD1. The CDR3 spans 18 residues. Germline V gene data show CDR1 as LNHDA and CDR2 as SQIVND (reference sequence). With V trimmed by 6 bases and J by 0 bases, 12 bases remained unmatched.

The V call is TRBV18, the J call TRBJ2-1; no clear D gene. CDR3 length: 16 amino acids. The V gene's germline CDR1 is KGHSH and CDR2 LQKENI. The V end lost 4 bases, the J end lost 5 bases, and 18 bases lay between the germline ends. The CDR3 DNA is TGTGCCAGCTCACGCAACACACCGCCCCTGGACAATGAGCAGTTCTTC. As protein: CASSRNTPPLDNEQFF.

The CDR3 here is CASSGQGNQPQHF. DNA of the CDR3: TGTGCCAGCAGCGGACAGGGAAATCAGCCCCAGCATTTT. The gene calls are TRBV27 and TRBJ1-5, with TRBD1 matching 8 bases. The CDR3 loop spans 13 amino acids. V lost 6 bases and J lost 4; bases outside the gene matches: 2. From germline, CDR1 is MNHEY and CDR2 SMNVEV (reference sequence).

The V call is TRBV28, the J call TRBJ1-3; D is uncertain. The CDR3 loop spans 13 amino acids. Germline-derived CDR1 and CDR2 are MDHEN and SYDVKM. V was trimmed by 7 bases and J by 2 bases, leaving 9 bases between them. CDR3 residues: CASTKLAGNTIYF. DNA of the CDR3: TGTGCCAGCACTAAACTGGCTGGAAACACCATATATTTT.

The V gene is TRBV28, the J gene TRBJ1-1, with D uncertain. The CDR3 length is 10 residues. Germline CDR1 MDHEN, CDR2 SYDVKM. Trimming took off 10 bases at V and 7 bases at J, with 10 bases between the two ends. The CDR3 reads CAIGWGEAFF. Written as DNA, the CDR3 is TGTGCCATCGGGTGGGGTGAAGCTTTCTTT.

The CDR3 DNA sequence: TGTGCCAGCAGTGAATCTCTCGAGCAGTACTTC. As protein: CASSESLEQYF. The chain uses TRBV6-1 and TRBJ2-7; D is unclear. Per germline, CDR1 MNHNS and CDR2 SASEGT. CDR3 length equals 11 residues. V shed 2 bases and J shed 6 bases, with 5 bases lying between them.

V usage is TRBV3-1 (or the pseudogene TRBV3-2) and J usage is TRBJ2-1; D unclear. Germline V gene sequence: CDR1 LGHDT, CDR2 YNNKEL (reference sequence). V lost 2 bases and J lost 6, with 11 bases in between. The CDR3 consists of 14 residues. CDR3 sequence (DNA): TGTGCCAGCAGCCAATTACATGGCCTCAATGAGCAGTTCTTC. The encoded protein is CASSQLHGLNEQFF.

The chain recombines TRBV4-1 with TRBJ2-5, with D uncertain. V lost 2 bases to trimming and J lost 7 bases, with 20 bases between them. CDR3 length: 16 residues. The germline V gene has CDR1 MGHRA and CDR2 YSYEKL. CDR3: CASSQFPSTEYGTQYF. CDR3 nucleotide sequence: TGCGCCAGCAGCCAATTCCCCTCGACTGAGTATGGGACCCAGTACTTC.

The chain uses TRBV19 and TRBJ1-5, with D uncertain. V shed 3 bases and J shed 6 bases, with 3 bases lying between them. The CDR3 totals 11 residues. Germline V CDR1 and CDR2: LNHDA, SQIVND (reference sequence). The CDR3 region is CASSIGQPQHF. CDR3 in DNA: TGTGCCAGTAGTATCGGTCAGCCCCAGCATTTT.

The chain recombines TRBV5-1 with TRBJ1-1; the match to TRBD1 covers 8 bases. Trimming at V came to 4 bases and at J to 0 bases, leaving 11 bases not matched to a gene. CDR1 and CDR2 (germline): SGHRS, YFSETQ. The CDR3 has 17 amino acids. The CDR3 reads CASSVDRVSRMNTEAFF. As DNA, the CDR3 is TGCGCCAGCAGCGTGGACAGGGTATCTCGCATGAACACTGAAGCTTTCTTT. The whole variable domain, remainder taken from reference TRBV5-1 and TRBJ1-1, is KAGVTQTPRYLIKTRGQQVTLSCSPISGHRSVSWYQQTPGQGLQFLFEYFSETQRNKGNFPGRFSGRQFSNSRSEMNVSTLELGDSALYLCASSVDRVSRMNTEAFFGQGTRLTVV.

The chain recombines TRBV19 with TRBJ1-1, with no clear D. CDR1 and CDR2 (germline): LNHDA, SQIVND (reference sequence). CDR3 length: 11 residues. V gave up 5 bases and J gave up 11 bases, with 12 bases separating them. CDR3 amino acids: CASSDNGRAFF. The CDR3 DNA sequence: TGTGCCAGTAGTGATAATGGGCGGGCTTTCTTT. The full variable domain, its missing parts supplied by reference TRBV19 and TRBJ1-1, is DGGITQSPKYLFRKEGQNVTLSCEQNLNHDAMYWYRQDPGQGLRLIYYSQIVNDFQKGDIAEGYSVSREKKESFPLTVTSAQKNPTAFYLCASSDNGRAFFGQGTRLTVV.

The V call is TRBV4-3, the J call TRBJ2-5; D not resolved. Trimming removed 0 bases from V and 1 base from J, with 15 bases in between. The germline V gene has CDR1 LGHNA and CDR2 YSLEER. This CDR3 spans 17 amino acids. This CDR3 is CASSQDIRAATQETQYF. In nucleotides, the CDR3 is TGCGCCAGCAGCCAAGACATAAGGGCAGCGACCCAAGAGACCCAGTACTTC.

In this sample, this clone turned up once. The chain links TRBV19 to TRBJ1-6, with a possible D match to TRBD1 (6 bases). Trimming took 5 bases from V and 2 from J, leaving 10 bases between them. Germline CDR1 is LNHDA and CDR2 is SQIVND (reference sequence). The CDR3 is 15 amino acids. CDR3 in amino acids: CASSEDSPYNSPLHF. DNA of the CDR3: TGTGCCAGTAGTGAGGACAGCCCCTATAATTCACCCCTCCACTTT.

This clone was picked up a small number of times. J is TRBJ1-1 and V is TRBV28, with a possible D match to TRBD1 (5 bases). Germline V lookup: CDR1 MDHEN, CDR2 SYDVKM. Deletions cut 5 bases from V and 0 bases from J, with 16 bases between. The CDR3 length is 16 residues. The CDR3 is CASSIRGGSVNTEAFF. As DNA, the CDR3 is TGTGCCAGCAGTATCCGTGGGGGTTCGGTGAACACTGAAGCTTTCTTT.

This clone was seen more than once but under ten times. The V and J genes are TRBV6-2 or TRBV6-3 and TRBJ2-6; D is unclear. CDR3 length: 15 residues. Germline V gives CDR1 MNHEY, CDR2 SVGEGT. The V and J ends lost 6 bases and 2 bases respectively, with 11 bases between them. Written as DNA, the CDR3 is TGTGCCAGCAGCCCCGTCATTGCTGGGGCCAACGTCCTGACTTTC. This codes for CASSPVIAGANVLTF.

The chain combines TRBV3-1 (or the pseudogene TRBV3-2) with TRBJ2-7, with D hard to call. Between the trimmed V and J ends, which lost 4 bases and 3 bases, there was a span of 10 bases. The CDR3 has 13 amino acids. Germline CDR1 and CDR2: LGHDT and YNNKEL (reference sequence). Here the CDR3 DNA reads TGTGCCAGCAGCCGCTTCCTTCGCTACGAGCAGTACTTC. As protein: CASSRFLRYEQYF.